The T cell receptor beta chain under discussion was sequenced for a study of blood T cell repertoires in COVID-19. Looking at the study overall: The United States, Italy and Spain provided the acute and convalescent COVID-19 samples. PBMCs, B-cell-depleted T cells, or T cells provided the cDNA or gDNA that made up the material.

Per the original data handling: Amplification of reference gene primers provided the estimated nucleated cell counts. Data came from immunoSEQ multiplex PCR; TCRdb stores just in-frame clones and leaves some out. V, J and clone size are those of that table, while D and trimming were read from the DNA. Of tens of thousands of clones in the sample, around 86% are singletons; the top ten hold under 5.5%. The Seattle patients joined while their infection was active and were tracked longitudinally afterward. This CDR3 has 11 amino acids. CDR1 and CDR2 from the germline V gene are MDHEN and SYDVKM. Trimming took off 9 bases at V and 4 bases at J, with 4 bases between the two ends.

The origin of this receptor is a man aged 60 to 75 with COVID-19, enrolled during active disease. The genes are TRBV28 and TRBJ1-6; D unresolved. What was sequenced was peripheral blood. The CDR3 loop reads CASQYNSPLHF. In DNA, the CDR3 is TGTGCCAGTCAGTATAATTCACCCCTCCACTTT.